This paragraph reports one T cell receptor beta chain. Repertoires were generated with immunoSEQ multiplex PCR, while TCRdb's copy carries only in-frame clones and drops some. Here the sample spans tens of thousands of clones, 80% to 90% being singletons. This entry is derived from a study of OX40 agonist ivuxolimab in advanced cancers. The length of the CDR3 is 14 residues. The ends were cut back, 5 bases at V and 5 bases at J, with 15 bases in the middle. CDR1 and CDR2 (germline): MNHNS, SASEGT. V and J are TRBV6-1 and TRBJ2-5; D gene ambiguous. The sequencing here drew on CD4+ or CD8+ T cells sorted from blood, taken in a trial of the OX40 agonist ivuxolimab. This clonotype was obtained from an adult with an advanced solid tumor such as melanoma, head and neck, liver or kidney cancer. Here the CDR3 DNA reads TGTGCCAGCAGTATACTGGGTGTATTGGAGACCCAGTACTTC. The encoded protein is CASSILGVLETQYF.